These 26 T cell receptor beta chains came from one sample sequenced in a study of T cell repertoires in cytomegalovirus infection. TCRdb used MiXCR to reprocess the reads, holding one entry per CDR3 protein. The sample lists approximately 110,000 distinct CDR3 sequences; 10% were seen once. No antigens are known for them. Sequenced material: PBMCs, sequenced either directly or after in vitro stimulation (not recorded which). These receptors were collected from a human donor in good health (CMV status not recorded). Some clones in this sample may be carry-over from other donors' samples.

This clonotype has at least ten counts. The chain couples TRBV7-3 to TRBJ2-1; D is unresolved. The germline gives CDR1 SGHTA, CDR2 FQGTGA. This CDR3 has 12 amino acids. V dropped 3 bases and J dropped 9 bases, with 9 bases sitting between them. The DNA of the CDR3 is TGTGCCAGCAGCTTGGTCAGTACTGAGCAGTTCTTC. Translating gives CASSLVSTEQFF.

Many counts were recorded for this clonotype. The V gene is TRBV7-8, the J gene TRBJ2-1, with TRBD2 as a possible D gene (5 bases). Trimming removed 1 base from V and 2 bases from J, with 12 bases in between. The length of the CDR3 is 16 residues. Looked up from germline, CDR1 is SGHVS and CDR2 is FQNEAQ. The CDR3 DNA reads TGTGCCAGCAGCTTAGTTCAGCGGAGCCCCTACAATGAGCAGTTCTTC. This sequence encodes CASSLVQRSPYNEQFF.

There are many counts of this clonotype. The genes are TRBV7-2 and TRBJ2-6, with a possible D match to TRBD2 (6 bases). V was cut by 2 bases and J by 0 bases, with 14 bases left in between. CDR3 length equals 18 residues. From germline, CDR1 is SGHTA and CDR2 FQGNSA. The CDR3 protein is CASSLNPGVLSGANVLTF. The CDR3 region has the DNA TGTGCCAGCAGCTTAAATCCGGGAGTTCTCTCTGGGGCCAACGTCCTGACTTTC.

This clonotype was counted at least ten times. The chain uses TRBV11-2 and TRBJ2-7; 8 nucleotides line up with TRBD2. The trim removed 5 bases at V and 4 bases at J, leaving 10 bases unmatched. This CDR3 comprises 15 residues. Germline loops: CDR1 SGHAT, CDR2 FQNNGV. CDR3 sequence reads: CASSLGVGTRYEQYV. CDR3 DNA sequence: TGTGCCAGCAGCCTCGGGGTCGGGACTAGGTACGAGCAGTACGTC.

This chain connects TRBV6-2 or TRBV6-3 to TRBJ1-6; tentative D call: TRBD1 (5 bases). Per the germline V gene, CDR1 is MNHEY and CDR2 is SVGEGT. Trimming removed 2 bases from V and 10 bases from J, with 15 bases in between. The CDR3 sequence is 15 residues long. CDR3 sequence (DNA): TGTGCCAGCAGTTACCGGGACGGAGATTCATCACCCCTCCACTTT. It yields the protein CASSYRDGDSSPLHF.

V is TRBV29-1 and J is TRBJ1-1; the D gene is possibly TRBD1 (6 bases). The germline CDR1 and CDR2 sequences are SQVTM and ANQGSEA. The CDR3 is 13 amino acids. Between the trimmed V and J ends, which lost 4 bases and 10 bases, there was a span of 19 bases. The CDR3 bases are TGCAGCGTTGGGGAGGGGGGACTACAGGTAGCTTTCTTT. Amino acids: CSVGEGGLQVAFF.

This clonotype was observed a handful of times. This CDR3 is CASSNSAAYEQYF. The CDR3 coding sequence is TGTGCCAGTAGTAATAGCGCCGCCTACGAGCAGTACTTC. The chain carries TRBV19 and TRBJ2-7; D might be TRBD2 (5 bases). This CDR3 comprises 13 residues. Trimming left V 4 bases short and J 2 bases short, with 9 bases between. Germline V gene data show CDR1 as LNHDA and CDR2 as SQIVND (reference sequence).

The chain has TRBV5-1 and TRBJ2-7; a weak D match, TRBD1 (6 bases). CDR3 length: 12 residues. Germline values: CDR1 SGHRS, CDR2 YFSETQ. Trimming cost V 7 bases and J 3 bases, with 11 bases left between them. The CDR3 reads CASLKDSYEQYF. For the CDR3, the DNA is TGCGCCAGCTTGAAGGACAGCTACGAGCAGTACTTC.

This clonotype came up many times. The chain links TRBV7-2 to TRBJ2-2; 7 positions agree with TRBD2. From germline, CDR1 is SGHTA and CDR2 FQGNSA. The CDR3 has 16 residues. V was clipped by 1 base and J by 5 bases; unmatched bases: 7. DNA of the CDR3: TGTGCCAGCAGCTTAGGGTCGGGGGGAACGACCGGGGAGCTGTTTTTT. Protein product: CASSLGSGGTTGELFF. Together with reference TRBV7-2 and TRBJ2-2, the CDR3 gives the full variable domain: GAGVSQSPSNKVTEKGKDVELRCDPISGHTALYWYRQSLGQGLEFLIYFQGNSAPDKSGLPSDRFSAERTGGSVSTLTIQRTQQEDSAVYLCASSLGSGGTTGELFFGEGSRLTVL.

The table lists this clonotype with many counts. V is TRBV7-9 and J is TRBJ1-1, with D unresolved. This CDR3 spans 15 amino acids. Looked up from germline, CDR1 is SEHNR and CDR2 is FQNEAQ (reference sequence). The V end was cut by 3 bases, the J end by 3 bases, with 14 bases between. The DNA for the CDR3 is TGTGCCAGCAGCTTTGTTGGGTTTGGTGACACTGAAGCTTTCTTT. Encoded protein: CASSFVGFGDTEAFF.

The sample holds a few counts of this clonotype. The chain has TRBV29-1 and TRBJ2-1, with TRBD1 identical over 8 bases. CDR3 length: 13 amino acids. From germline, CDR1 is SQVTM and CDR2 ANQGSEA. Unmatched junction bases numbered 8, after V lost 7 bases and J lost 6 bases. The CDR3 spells CSARTGSGNEQFF. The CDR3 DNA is TGCAGCGCTAGGACAGGGTCGGGCAATGAGCAGTTCTTC.

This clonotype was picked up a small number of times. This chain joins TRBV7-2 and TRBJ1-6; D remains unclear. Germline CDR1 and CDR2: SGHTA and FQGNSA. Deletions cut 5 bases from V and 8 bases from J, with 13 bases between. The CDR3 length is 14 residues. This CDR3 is CASSVLIGDSPLHF. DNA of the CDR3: TGTGCCAGCAGCGTCCTAATCGGGGATTCACCCCTCCACTTT. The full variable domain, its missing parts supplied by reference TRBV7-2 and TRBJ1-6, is GAGVSQSPSNKVTEKGKDVELRCDPISGHTALYWYRQSLGQGLEFLIYFQGNSAPDKSGLPSDRFSAERTGGSVSTLTIQRTQQEDSAVYLCASSVLIGDSPLHFGNGTRLTVT.

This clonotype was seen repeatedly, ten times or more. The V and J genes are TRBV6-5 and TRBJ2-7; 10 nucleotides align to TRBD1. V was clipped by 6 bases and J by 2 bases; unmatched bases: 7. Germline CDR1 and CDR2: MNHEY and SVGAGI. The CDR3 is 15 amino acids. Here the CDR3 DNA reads TGTGCCAGCAGCGGACTCGGACAGGGGGCCTACGAGCAGTACTTC. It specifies CASSGLGQGAYEQYF.

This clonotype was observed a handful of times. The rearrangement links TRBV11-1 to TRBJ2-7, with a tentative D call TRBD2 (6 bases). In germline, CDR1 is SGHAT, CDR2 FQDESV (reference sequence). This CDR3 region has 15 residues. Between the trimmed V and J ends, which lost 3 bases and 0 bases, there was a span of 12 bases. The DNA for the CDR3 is TGTGCCAGCAGCTTCTTACGGGAGCGCTCCTACGAGCAGTACTTC. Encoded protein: CASSFLRERSYEQYF.

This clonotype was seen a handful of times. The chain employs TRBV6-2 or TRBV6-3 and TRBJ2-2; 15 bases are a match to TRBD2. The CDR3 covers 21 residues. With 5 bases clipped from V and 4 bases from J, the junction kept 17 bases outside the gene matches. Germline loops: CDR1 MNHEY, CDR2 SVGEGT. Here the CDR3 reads CASSSLRTSGRARQTTGELFF. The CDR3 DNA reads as TGTGCCAGCAGTAGCCTTCGGACTAGCGGGAGGGCTAGACAGACCACCGGGGAGCTGTTTTTT.

The CDR3 coding sequence is TGCAGCGTTGATCAGGGGACCTATGGCTACACCTTC. This gives the protein CSVDQGTYGYTF. The chain is built from TRBV29-1 and TRBJ1-2, with D possibly matching TRBD1 (6 bases). CDR3 length: 12 residues. Trimming cost V 3 bases and J 4 bases, with 9 bases left between them. Germline V gives CDR1 SQVTM, CDR2 ANQGSEA.

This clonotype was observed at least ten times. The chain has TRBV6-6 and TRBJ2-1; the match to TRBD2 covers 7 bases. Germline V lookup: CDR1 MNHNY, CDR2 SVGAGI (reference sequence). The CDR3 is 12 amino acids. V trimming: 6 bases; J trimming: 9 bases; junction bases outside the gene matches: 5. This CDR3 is CASRGAGLEQFF. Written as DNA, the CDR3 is TGTGCCAGCAGGGGAGCGGGACTTGAGCAGTTCTTC.

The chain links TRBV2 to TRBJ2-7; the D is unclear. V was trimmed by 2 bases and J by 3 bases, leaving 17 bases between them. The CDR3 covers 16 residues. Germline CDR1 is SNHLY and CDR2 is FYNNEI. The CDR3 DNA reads TGTGCCAGCAGTGAACCCCTGCAGCCCTCCTTCTACGAGCAGTACTTC. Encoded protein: CASSEPLQPSFYEQYF. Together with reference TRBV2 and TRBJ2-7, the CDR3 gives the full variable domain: EPEVTQTPSHQVTQMGQEVILRCVPISNHLYFYWYRQILGQKVEFLVSFYNNEISEKSEIFDDQFSVERPDGSNFTLKIRSTKLEDSAMYFCASSEPLQPSFYEQYFGPGTRLTVT.

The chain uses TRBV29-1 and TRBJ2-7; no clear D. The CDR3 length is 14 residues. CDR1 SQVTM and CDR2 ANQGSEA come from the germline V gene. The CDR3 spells CSVAHVGTAYGQYV. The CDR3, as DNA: TGCAGCGTCGCCCACGTTGGAACAGCCTACGGGCAGTACGTC.

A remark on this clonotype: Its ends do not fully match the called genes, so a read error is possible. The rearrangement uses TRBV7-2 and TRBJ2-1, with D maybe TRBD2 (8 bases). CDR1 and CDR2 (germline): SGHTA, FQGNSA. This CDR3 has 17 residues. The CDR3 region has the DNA TGTGTCAGCACCAGGACTAGCAGGGGGGCCTCCTACAATGAGCAGTTCTTC. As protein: CVSTRTSRGASYNEQFF. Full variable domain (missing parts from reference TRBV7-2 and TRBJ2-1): GAGVSQSPSNKVTEKGKDVELRCDPISGHTALYWYRQSLGQGLEFLIYFQGNSAPDKSGLPSDRFSAERTGGSVSTLTIQRTQQEDSAVYLCVSTRTSRGASYNEQFFGPGTRLTVL.

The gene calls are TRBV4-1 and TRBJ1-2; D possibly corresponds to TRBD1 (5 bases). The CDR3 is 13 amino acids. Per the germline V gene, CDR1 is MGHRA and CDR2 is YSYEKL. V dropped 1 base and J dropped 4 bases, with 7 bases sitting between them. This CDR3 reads CASSQGQSYGYTF. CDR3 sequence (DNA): TGCGCCAGCAGCCAAGGACAGAGCTATGGCTACACCTTC.

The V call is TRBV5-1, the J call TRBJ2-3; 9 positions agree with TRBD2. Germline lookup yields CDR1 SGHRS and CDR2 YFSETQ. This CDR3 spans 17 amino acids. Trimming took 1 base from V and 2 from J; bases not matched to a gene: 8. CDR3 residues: CASSLLASGTNTDTQYF. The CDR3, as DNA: TGCGCCAGCAGCTTGCTGGCTAGCGGGACGAACACAGATACGCAGTATTTT.

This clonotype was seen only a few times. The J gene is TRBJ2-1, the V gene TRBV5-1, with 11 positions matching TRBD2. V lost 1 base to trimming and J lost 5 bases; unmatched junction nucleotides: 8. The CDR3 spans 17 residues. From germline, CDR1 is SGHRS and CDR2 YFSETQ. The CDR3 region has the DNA TGCGCCAGCAGCTTGCAGCTTACTAGCGGGGGAAACAATGAGCAGTTCTTC. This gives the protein CASSLQLTSGGNNEQFF.

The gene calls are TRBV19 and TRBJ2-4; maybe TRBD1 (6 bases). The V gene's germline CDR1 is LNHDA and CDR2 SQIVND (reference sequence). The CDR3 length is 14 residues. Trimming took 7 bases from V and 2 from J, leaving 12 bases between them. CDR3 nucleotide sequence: TGTGCCAGTAACCGGGACAAAACCAAAAACATTCAGTACTTC. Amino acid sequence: CASNRDKTKNIQYF.

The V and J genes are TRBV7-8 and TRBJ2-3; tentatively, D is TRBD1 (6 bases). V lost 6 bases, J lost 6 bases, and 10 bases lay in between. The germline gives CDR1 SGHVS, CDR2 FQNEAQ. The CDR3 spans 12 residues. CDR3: CASRSGGDTQYF. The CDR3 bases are TGTGCCAGCAGAAGTGGGGGCGATACGCAGTATTTT. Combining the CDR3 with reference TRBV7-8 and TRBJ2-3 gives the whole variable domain GAGVSQSPRYKVAKRGQDVALRCDPISGHVSLFWYQQALGQGPEFLTYFQNEAQLDKSGLPSDRFFAERPEGSVSTLKIQRTQQEDSAVYLCASRSGGDTQYFGPGTRLTVL.

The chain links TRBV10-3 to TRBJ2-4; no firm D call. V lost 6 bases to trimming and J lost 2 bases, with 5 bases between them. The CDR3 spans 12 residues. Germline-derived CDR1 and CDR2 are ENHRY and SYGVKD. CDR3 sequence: CAISPTKNIQYF. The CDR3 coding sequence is TGTGCCATCAGCCCGACCAAAAACATTCAGTACTTC.